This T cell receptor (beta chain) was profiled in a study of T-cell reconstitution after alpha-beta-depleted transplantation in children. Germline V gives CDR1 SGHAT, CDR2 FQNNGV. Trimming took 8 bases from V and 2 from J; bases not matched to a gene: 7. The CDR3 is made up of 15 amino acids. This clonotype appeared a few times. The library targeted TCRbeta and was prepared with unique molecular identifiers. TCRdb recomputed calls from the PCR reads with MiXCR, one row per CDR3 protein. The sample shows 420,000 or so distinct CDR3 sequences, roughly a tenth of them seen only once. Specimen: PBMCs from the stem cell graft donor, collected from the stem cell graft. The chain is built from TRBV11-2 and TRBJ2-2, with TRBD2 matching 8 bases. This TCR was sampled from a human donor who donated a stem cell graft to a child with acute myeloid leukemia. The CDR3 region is CASRRGGSNTGELFF. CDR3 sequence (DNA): TGTGCCAGCCGACGGGGGGGATCAAACACCGGGGAGCTGTTTTTT.